Below, one T cell receptor (beta chain) is given with its context. The source material, RNA transcripts, was used to amplify TCR beta CDR3 regions. TCR CDR3 underwent first-round RT-PCR with the HTBI primer set. Each CDR3 protein is one row after TCRdb ran MiXCR on the multiplex PCR reads. The table has 600,000 or so distinct CDR3 sequences, 40% to 55% seen once; the top ten hold about 8.2%. V shed 4 bases and J shed 8 bases, with 11 bases lying between them. This CDR3 region has 13 residues. Patients showing uncontrolled infection, other autoimmune disease, pregnancy or lactation were ineligible. The entry originates in a study of T cells in Graves' hyperthyroidism and ophthalmopathy.

J is TRBJ1-4 and V is TRBV12-3 or TRBV12-4; D gene unclear. Material for sequencing was peripheral blood or thyroid tissue (not recorded which). The source of this sequence is a woman between 18 and 29 years old with Graves' hyperthyroidism. CDR3 residues: CASSSQFGEKLFF. In nucleotides, the CDR3 is TGTGCCAGCAGTTCCCAGTTTGGGGAAAAACTGTTTTTT.